These 7 T cell receptor beta chains came from one sample sequenced in a study of shared clonotypes between healthy human individuals. Naive CD8 cells, CD45RO-negative and positively selected for CCR7, excluded terminally differentiated effector memory CD45RA+ cells. Sequencing was performed with immunoSEQ multiplex PCR; in TCRdb, only in-frame clones are kept and a portion is missing. The data contain some 630,000 clones, 96% of them singletons. Source material: naive CD8+ T cells sorted from blood. These TCRs come from a woman in her 30s in good health.

This chain links TRBV19 with TRBJ2-7; 9 bases are a match to TRBD1. The germline gives CDR1 LNHDA, CDR2 SQIVND (reference sequence). Trimming cost V 6 bases and J 0 bases; bases outside gene matches: 3. The CDR3 has 14 amino acids. The DNA of the CDR3 is TGTGCCAGTAGCTACAGGGGGCCCTCCTACGAGCAGTACTTC. This encodes CASSYRGPSYEQYF.

The chain carries TRBV6-1 and TRBJ1-1; D not certain. Germline V gene data show CDR1 as MNHNS and CDR2 as SASEGT. The V and J ends lost 1 base and 0 bases respectively, with 12 bases between them. The CDR3 extends over 16 amino acids. The CDR3 DNA is TGTGCCAGCAGTGAAGTCGGTTACACGCTGAACACTGAAGCTTTCTTT. It translates to CASSEVGYTLNTEAFF.

Notes on this clone: At the DNA level, this CDR3 is encoded by other sequences in the same sample as well. This chain connects TRBV13 to TRBJ2-5, with D possibly TRBD2 on 5 matching bases. This CDR3 comprises 13 residues. Germline V gene lookup returns CDR1 PRHDT and CDR2 FYEKMQ (reference sequence). Trimming pared 5 bases from V and 4 bases from J, leaving 11 bases between. In DNA, the CDR3 is TGTGCCAGCAGCCTTGGGAGCGGAGAGACCCAGTACTTC. This encodes CASSLGSGETQYF.

The chain carries TRBV6-6 and TRBJ2-7; 8 positions agree with TRBD2. From germline, CDR1 is MNHNY and CDR2 SVGAGI (reference sequence). The CDR3 contains 15 residues. V lost 1 base and J lost 6; bases outside the gene matches: 8. The CDR3 loop is CASSYFAGGEGEQYF. The CDR3 nucleotides read TGTGCCAGCAGTTACTTCGCGGGAGGTGAAGGCGAGCAGTACTTC.

The chain employs TRBV19 and TRBJ2-1, with 8 bases aligning to TRBD2. The ends lost 7 bases at V and 7 bases at J; junction bases unmatched: 12. Germline V gene sequence: CDR1 LNHDA, CDR2 SQIVND (reference sequence). This CDR3 contains 15 residues. The CDR3 DNA reads as TGTGCCAGTATCCCGGGAGGGCCGCTAGGAAATGAGCAGTTCTTC. This gives the protein CASIPGGPLGNEQFF.

The chain recombines TRBV2 with TRBJ1-1; D is perhaps TRBD1 (6 bases). The CDR3 covers 11 residues. Trimming stripped 8 bases from V and 11 bases from J, with 15 bases between. Germline-derived CDR1 and CDR2 are SNHLY and FYNNEI. This CDR3 reads CASWEQGPAFF. As DNA, the CDR3 is TGTGCCAGCTGGGAACAGGGACCGGCTTTCTTT. The full variable domain, in which reference TRBV2 and TRBJ1-1 provide the parts outside the CDR3, is EPEVTQTPSHQVTQMGQEVILRCVPISNHLYFYWYRQILGQKVEFLVSFYNNEISEKSEIFDDQFSVERPDGSNFTLKIRSTKLEDSAMYFCASWEQGPAFFGQGTRLTVV.

Turning to this clone: Distinct nucleotide sequences in the sample also encode this CDR3. CDR3 loop: CASSLRGGSEQYF. The CDR3 DNA is TGTGCCAGCAGTTTAAGGGGGGGCTCCGAGCAGTACTTC. The chain combines TRBV27 with TRBJ2-7; a possible D gene is TRBD2 (7 bases). Trimming removed 2 bases at V and 6 bases at J, with 11 bases between. CDR1 and CDR2 from the germline V gene are MNHEY and SMNVEV (reference sequence). The CDR3 sequence is 13 residues long.